The rows below give T cell receptor beta chains drawn from one sample of a study of cytomegalovirus exposure and HLA in healthy donors. TCRdb's table, derived via immunoSEQ multiplex PCR, lists solely in-frame clones and lacks some. Seen here are 210,000 or so clones, about 89% observed once, and the top ten hold about 1%. Sequences were obtained from PBMCs. These receptors came from a woman in her late teens or twenties in good health and CMV-seronegative. CDR3s include the opening cysteine and the closing phenylalanine or tryptophan. The D gene is left open where the match is weak. Expanded clones are given a class, and other clones once, few, many or no size at all.

d_call j_call v_call clone_size cdr3_nt cdr3_aa
. TRBJ1-5 TRBV5-6 . TGTGCCAGCAGCTTGCGGGGGAAGCAGCCCCAGCATTTT CASSLRGKQPQHF
. TRBJ1-1 TRBV7-8 once TGTGCCAGCAGCTTAGGGGAGGGCTTTCCTGAAGCTTTCTTT CASSLGEGFPEAFF
. TRBJ1-2 TRBV16 . TGTGCCAGCAGCCAATCGAGGGACTATGGCTACACCTTC CASSQSRDYGYTF
. TRBJ1-5 TRBV6-5 once TGTGCCAGCAGTTATAAACAGCACCACCATTTT CASSYKQHHHF
TRBD2 TRBJ2-3 TRBV7-3 . TGTGCCAGCAGCTCGACTAGCGGGACTACAGATACGCAGTATTTT CASSSTSGTTDTQYF
. TRBJ2-1 TRBV7-6 . TGTGCCAGCAGCTTAGGGCTTTACAATGAGCAGTTCTTC CASSLGLYNEQFF
TRBD2 TRBJ2-7 TRBV5-1 . TGCGCCAGCAGCCCCTGGGGGGGAGAGGTCCACGAGCAGTACTTC CASSPWGGEVHEQYF
. TRBJ1-4 TRBV6-6 . TGTGCCAGCAGTTACATTCAGGGAGCCGGGGGTGAAAAACTGTTTTTT CASSYIQGAGGEKLFF
. TRBJ1-3 TRBV4-3 once TGCGCCGCCCGGGGGAGCTCTGGAAACACCATATATTTT CAARGSSGNTIYF
TRBD2 TRBJ2-7 TRBV6-1 . TGTGCCAGCAGTGAACTCGGCGGGAGGTACGAGCAGTACTTC CASSELGGRYEQYF
. TRBJ1-1 TRBV6-4 . TGTGCCAGCAGCCCCTCGGCGGGGAGGTTAGCTGAAGCTTTCTTT CASSPSAGRLAEAFF
. TRBJ2-5 TRBV5-8 once TGTGCCAGCAGCTTGGGTGAACTAGCCCAGGAGACCCAGTACTTC CASSLGELAQETQYF
TRBD1 TRBJ1-5 TRBV5-1 . TGCGCCAGCAGCTTAACGACAGGGACAGAACAGCCCCAGCATTTT CASSLTTGTEQPQHF
TRBD2 TRBJ2-5 TRBV2 . TGTGCCAGCAGTGTCGGGCGCGGGGGGGAACTGGAGACCCAGTACTTC CASSVGRGGELETQYF
. TRBJ1-1 TRBV15 . TGTGCCACCAGCAGACTCTTGAGGGAAGAAGCTTTCTTT CATSRLLREEAFF
. TRBJ2-3 TRBV10-3 . TGTGCCATCAGTGGAGGGGGTACGCAGTATTTT CAISGGGTQYF
TRBD2 TRBJ2-3 TRBV19 few TGTGCCAGTAGTGAAACCTCAACCGGACTAGCCACAGATACGCAGTATTTT CASSETSTGLATDTQYF
. TRBJ2-7 TRBV7-3 once TGTGCCAGCAGCCCCCGGCTAGCCGAACTCTACGAGCAGTACTTC CASSPRLAELYEQYF
. TRBJ1-1 TRBV11-2 . TGTGCCAGCAGCTTTCTCCAAGCGCGAGGCACTGAAGCTTTCTTT CASSFLQARGTEAFF
TRBD2 TRBJ2-3 TRBV4-3 once TGCGCCAGCAGCCAAGATTGGGGACTAGTCACAGATACGCAGTATTTT CASSQDWGLVTDTQYF
TRBD2 TRBJ2-7 TRBV27 . TGTGCCAGCAGGGGGGGACTAGCGGGGGGCTACGAGCAGTACTTC CASRGGLAGGYEQYF
. TRBJ2-7 TRBV5-1 . TGCGCCAGCAGCTTGGGAGGGGGGGGAATTTCCTACGAGCAGTACTTC CASSLGGGGISYEQYF
TRBD1 TRBJ2-2 TRBV6-5 . TGTGCCAGCACCCTCCGGGACAGACACACCGGGGAGCTGTTTTTT CASTLRDRHTGELFF
. TRBJ1-1 TRBV18 . TGTGCCAGCTCACCTTGGGTTCGGGACACTGAAGCTTTCTTT CASSPWVRDTEAFF
TRBD1 TRBJ2-2 TRBV30 . TGTGCCTGTCTCGAACAGGGGGCGGTCGGGGAGCTGTTTTTT CACLEQGAVGELFF
. TRBJ2-3 TRBV11-2 few TGTGCCAGCAGCTGGGGGCTGCGGGATACGCAGTATTTT CASSWGLRDTQYF
. TRBJ1-6 TRBV7-6 once TGTGCCAGCAGCTTAAGATTGGGGACAAGGGGCTCACCCCTCCACTTT CASSLRLGTRGSPLHF
. TRBJ2-5 TRBV4-1 . TGCGCCAGCAGCCAATACTCGGGGGTAAGGGAGACCCAGTACTTC CASSQYSGVRETQYF
TRBD1 TRBJ2-3 TRBV2 . TGTGCCAGCAGTGGCGGACAGGGGTTTTTTCCCGATACGCAGTATTTT CASSGGQGFFPDTQYF
TRBD2 TRBJ2-7 TRBV30 . TGTGCCTGGAGTGAACAGGCGGGAGGATGGAACGAGCAGTACTTC CAWSEQAGGWNEQYF
. TRBJ1-5 TRBV29-1 . TGCAGCGTTACGTCAGGGCCCAATCAGCCCCAGCATTTT CSVTSGPNQPQHF
. TRBJ1-2 TRBV5-4 . TGTGCCAGCAGCATCGGGGGTCCGGATTATGGCTACACCTTC CASSIGGPDYGYTF
TRBD2 TRBJ2-1 TRBV4-3 . TGCGCCAGCAGCCCAGCCGGGACTAGCGGTCTTGAGCAGTTCTTC CASSPAGTSGLEQFF
TRBD2 TRBJ2-7 TRBV7-9 . TGTTCCAGCAGCTTACGGGCGGGGGAGGCGTCGTTCTACGAGCAGTACTTC CSSSLRAGEASFYEQYF
. TRBJ1-5 TRBV2 . TGTGCCAGCAGTGAACACTCAAATCAGCCCCAGCATTTT CASSEHSNQPQHF
. TRBJ2-7 TRBV27 . TGTGCCAGCAGTTTACGGCAGGGCGGCTACGAGCAGTACTTC CASSLRQGGYEQYF
. TRBJ2-3 TRBV18 . TGTGCCAGCTCACTAGGGGCCGGCACAGATACGCAGTATTTT CASSLGAGTDTQYF